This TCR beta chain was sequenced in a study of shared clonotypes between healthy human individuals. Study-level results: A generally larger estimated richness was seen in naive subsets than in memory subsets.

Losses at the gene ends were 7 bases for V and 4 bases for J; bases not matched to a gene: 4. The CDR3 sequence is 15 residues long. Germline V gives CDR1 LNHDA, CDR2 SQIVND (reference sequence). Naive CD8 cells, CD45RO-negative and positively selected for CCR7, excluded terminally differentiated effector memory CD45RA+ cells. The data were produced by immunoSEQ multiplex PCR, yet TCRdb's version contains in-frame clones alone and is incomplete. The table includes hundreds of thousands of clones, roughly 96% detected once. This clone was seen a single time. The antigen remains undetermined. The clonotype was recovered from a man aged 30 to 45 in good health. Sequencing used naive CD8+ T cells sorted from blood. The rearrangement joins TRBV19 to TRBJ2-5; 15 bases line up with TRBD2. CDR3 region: CASTPGLAGGETQYF. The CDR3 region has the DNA TGTGCCAGTACCCCGGGACTAGCGGGAGGAGAGACCCAGTACTTC.